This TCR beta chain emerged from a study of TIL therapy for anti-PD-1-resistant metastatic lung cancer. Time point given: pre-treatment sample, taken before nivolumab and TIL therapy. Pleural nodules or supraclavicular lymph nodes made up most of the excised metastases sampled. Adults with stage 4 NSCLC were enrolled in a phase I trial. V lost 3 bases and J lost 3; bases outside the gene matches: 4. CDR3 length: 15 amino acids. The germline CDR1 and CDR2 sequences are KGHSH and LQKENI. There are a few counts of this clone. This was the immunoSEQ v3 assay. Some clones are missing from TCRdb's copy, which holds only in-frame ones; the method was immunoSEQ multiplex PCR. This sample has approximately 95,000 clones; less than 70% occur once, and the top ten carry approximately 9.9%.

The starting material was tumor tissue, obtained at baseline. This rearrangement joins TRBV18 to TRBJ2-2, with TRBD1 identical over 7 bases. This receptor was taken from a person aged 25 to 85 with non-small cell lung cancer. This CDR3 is CASSPWDSYTGELFF. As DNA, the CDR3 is TGTGCCAGCTCACCCTGGGACAGCTACACCGGGGAGCTGTTTTTT. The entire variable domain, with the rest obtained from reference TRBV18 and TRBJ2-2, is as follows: NAGVMQNPRHLVRRRGQEARLRCSPMKGHSHVYWYRQLPEEGLKFMVYLQKENIIDESGMPKERFSAEFPKEGPSILRIQQVVRGDSAAYFCASSPWDSYTGELFFGEGSRLTVL.